Shown below are 20 T cell receptor beta chains from a single sample sequenced in a study of cytomegalovirus exposure and HLA in healthy donors. Both 60 Vbeta primers and 13 Jbeta primers went into the PCR. Generated by immunoSEQ multiplex PCR, the TCRdb table keeps only in-frame clones and is missing some. In the table there are some 200,000 clones, 82% of which are singletons. Sequencing was performed on PBMCs. Source of these receptors: a boy aged 2-9 years in good health and CMV-seronegative.

The chain employs TRBV7-2 and TRBJ1-6; 10 bases map to TRBD1. The length of the CDR3 is 15 residues. Germline V CDR1 and CDR2: SGHTA, FQGNSA. The trim removed 3 bases at V and 9 bases at J, leaving 5 bases unmatched. CDR3 region: CASSFTGTGVSPLHF. The CDR3 DNA reads TGTGCCAGCAGCTTCACCGGGACAGGGGTTTCACCCCTCCACTTT.

This clone is a singleton in its sample. The genes are TRBV4-1 and TRBJ2-5, with 7 bases lining up with TRBD2. This CDR3 has 15 amino acids. Germline V gene data show CDR1 as MGHRA and CDR2 as YSYEKL. V was clipped by 2 bases and J by 5 bases; unmatched bases: 8. CDR3 nucleotides: TGCGCCAGCAGCCAACTGGGGACTATTTTGGAGACCCAGTACTTC. Encoded protein: CASSQLGTILETQYF.

The gene calls are TRBV11-2 and TRBJ1-4; 9 bases are a match to TRBD1. The V segment lost 4 bases and the J segment 8 bases; nucleotides outside the gene matches: 8. The germline CDR1 and CDR2 sequences are SGHAT and FQNNGV. The length of the CDR3 is 15 residues. The CDR3 nucleotides are TGTGCCAGCAGCTCTACGACAGGGGGTCGGGAAAAACTGTTTTTT. Residues: CASSSTTGGREKLFF.

V and J are TRBV11-1 and TRBJ1-2; the D is unclear. The length of the CDR3 is 16 residues. The V and J ends lost 5 bases and 4 bases respectively, with 20 bases between them. CDR1 is SGHAT and CDR2 is FQDESV in the germline V gene (reference sequence). The DNA of the CDR3 is TGTGCCAGCAGCCCACGCGGAATTCGTAGACCCTATGGCTACACCTTC. This gives the protein CASSPRGIRRPYGYTF.

The V and J genes are TRBV19 and TRBJ1-6; TRBD1 aligns across 7 bases. The germline V gene has CDR1 LNHDA and CDR2 SQIVND (reference sequence). V lost 5 bases to trimming and J lost 10 bases; unmatched junction nucleotides: 11. CDR3 size: 15 residues. CDR3 protein: CASSLHVTGASPLHF. The CDR3 coding sequence is TGTGCCAGTAGTCTTCATGTCACAGGGGCCTCACCCCTCCACTTT.

The genes are TRBV5-1 and TRBJ1-6; perhaps TRBD1 as D (6 bases). Germline V CDR1 and CDR2: SGHRS, YFSETQ. The CDR3 is 16 residues long. V was shortened by 0 bases and J by 8 bases, with 15 bases between the two germline ends. CDR3 protein: CASSLGGDTTYSPLHF. CDR3 nucleotide sequence: TGCGCCAGCAGCTTGGGAGGGGACACTACCTATTCACCCCTCCACTTT.

The chain uses TRBV7-9 and TRBJ1-1, with D uncertain. Germline assignment: CDR1 SEHNR and CDR2 FQNEAQ (reference sequence). CDR3 length equals 15 residues. Trimming removed 5 bases at V and 2 bases at J, with 15 bases between. CDR3 sequence reads: CASSQWEGRNTEAFF. The CDR3, as DNA: TGTGCCAGCAGCCAGTGGGAGGGCCGCAACACTGAAGCTTTCTTT. Combining the CDR3 with reference TRBV7-9 and TRBJ1-1 gives the whole variable domain DTGVSQNPRHKITKRGQNVTFRCDPISEHNRLYWYRQTLGQGPEFLTYFQNEAQLEKSRLLSDRFSAERPKGSFSTLEIQRTEQGDSAMYLCASSQWEGRNTEAFFGQGTRLTVV.

The gene calls are TRBV18 and TRBJ1-6, with unresolved D. CDR1 is KGHSH and CDR2 is LQKENI in the germline V gene. The CDR3 is made up of 15 amino acids. With 3 bases removed from V and 6 bases from J, the gap between germline ends came to 12 bases. This CDR3 reads CASSPGDPSNSPLHF. The DNA of the CDR3 is TGTGCCAGCTCACCCGGAGATCCCTCTAATTCACCCCTCCACTTT.

The chain uses TRBV6-6 and TRBJ1-5; possibly TRBD1 for D (6 bases). This CDR3 is 16 amino acids long. Germline loops: CDR1 MNHNY, CDR2 SVGAGI (reference sequence). V was pared by 0 bases and J by 6 bases, with 15 bases between. The chain's CDR3 is CASSYSTGRASQPQHF. The DNA for the CDR3 is TGTGCCAGCAGTTACTCGACAGGAAGAGCTAGTCAGCCCCAGCATTTT.

The chain carries TRBV23-1 and TRBJ1-1, with 9 positions matching TRBD1. TRBV23-1 carries the ORF label, with uncertain function. Unmatched junction bases numbered 5, after V lost 8 bases and J lost 4 bases. This CDR3 comprises 13 residues. The CDR3 spells CASGGTGRTEAFF. CDR3 bases: TGCGCCAGCGGAGGGACAGGGCGCACTGAAGCTTTCTTT.

The V call is TRBV6-5, the J call TRBJ1-2; the D gene is possibly TRBD1 (6 bases). CDR1 MNHEY and CDR2 SVGAGI come from the germline V gene. V was cut by 0 bases and J by 4 bases, with 12 bases left in between. The CDR3 is 15 residues long. As DNA, the CDR3 is TGTGCCAGCAGTTACTCGGGGGCGCTCGGCTATGGCTACACCTTC. Its translation is CASSYSGALGYGYTF.

Details on this clone: Germline and junction disagree at one end, which may indicate a read error. V is TRBV7-9 and J is TRBJ2-4; 9 bases fit TRBD2. The length of the CDR3 is 15 residues. Germline values: CDR1 SEHNR, CDR2 FQNEAQ (reference sequence). The CDR3: CASSFGSGGKNSQYF. The CDR3 DNA follows: TGTGCCAGCAGCTTTGGTAGCGGGGGAAAAAACAGTCAGTACTTC.

The chain couples TRBV7-2 to TRBJ2-3; D is uncertain. The CDR3 has 14 amino acids. V shed 5 bases and J shed 0 bases, with 9 bases lying between them. In germline, CDR1 is SGHTA, CDR2 FQGNSA. In DNA form, the CDR3 reads TGTGCCAGCAGCCCCCGACTGAGCACAGATACGCAGTATTTT. It yields the protein CASSPRLSTDTQYF.

The rearrangement uses TRBV9 and TRBJ2-3, with D perhaps matching TRBD2 (7 bases). Looked up from germline, CDR1 is SGDLS and CDR2 is YYNGEE. CDR3 length equals 14 residues. Trimming shortened V by 5 bases and J by 7 bases, and 17 bases separated the two germline ends. CDR3 residues: CASSSWGGRNTQYF. DNA of the CDR3: TGTGCCAGCAGTTCGTGGGGGGGCCGGAATACGCAGTATTTT.

The chain links TRBV18 to TRBJ1-4; TRBD1 matches 8 bases. This CDR3 is 19 amino acids long. V lost 4 bases, J lost 0 bases, and 13 bases stayed unmatched. Germline CDR1 reads KGHSH; CDR2 reads LQKENI. The CDR3 sequence is CASSLDLDRDSATNEKLFF. CDR3 DNA sequence: TGTGCCAGCTCACTCGACCTGGACAGGGACAGCGCAACTAATGAAAAACTGTTTTTT.

This chain joins TRBV19 and TRBJ2-4, with a weak D call TRBD1 (5 bases). Germline CDR1 and CDR2: LNHDA and SQIVND (reference sequence). The V end lost 3 bases, the J end lost 0 bases, and 18 bases lay between the germline ends. This CDR3 has 18 residues. CDR3 DNA sequence: TGTGCCAGTAGTATTAAGAGGCCAGGGCCTATAGCCAAAAACATTCAGTACTTC. Its translation: CASSIKRPGPIAKNIQYF. Full variable domain (missing parts from reference TRBV19 and TRBJ2-4): DGGITQSPKYLFRKEGQNVTLSCEQNLNHDAMYWYRQDPGQGLRLIYYSQIVNDFQKGDIAEGYSVSREKKESFPLTVTSAQKNPTAFYLCASSIKRPGPIAKNIQYFGAGTRLSVL.

This chain links TRBV5-6 with TRBJ2-5; D is perhaps TRBD1 (6 bases). The J call may be mistaken, given a closer DNA end match to TRBJ2-7. The CDR3 loop spans 13 amino acids. CDR1 SGHDT and CDR2 YYEEEE come from the germline V gene. The DNA of the CDR3 is TGTGCCAGCAGCAGAGGACAGCCCTACGAGCAGTACTTC. Amino acid sequence: CASSRGQPYEQYF.

The chain is built from TRBV7-9 and TRBJ2-1; 7 bases line up with TRBD1. Germline CDR1 reads SEHNR; CDR2 reads FQNEAQ (reference sequence). Trimming took 1 base from V and 0 from J; bases not matched to a gene: 6. The CDR3 runs 17 residues. This CDR3 reads CASSLETGTSSYNEQFF. CDR3 nucleotides: TGTGCCAGCAGCTTAGAGACAGGGACCAGCTCCTACAATGAGCAGTTCTTC.

This chain joins TRBV5-1 and TRBJ2-5; D is possibly TRBD1 (5 bases). Trimming cost V 1 base and J 2 bases, with 12 bases left between them. Germline lookup yields CDR1 SGHRS and CDR2 YFSETQ. There are 15 residues in the CDR3. CDR3 residues: CASSLLGDGQETQYF. CDR3 coding DNA: TGCGCCAGCAGCTTGCTAGGGGATGGGCAAGAGACCCAGTACTTC.

The J gene is TRBJ1-1, the V gene TRBV5-4, with no clear D. The CDR3 runs to 13 residues. The V end lost 4 bases, the J end lost 2 bases, and 9 bases lay between the germline ends. Germline V gene lookup returns CDR1 SGHNT and CDR2 YYREEE (reference sequence). CDR3 sequence (DNA): TGTGCCAGCAGCCCCCGGTCTAACACTGAAGCTTTCTTT. Its translation: CASSPRSNTEAFF.